These 17 T cell receptor beta chains originate from one sample sequenced in a study of shared clonotypes between healthy human individuals. The repertoire was sequenced with immunoSEQ multiplex PCR; TCRdb's copy has only in-frame clones and lacks some. This sample has millions of clones, with more than 85% found just once. The naive CD8 subset, CD45RO-negative cells positively selected for CCR7, excluded terminally differentiated effector memory CD45RA+ cells. The specimen was naive CD8+ T cells from PBMCs. These receptors were collected from a man younger than 35 in good health. Some clones in this sample may be carry-over from other donors' samples.

The rearrangement joins TRBV21-1 to TRBJ1-5. TRBV21-1 is marked as a pseudogene. The CDR3 consists of 17 residues. CDR3 nucleotide sequence: TGTGCCAGCAGCATCCCAAGGGGGAGGGGGAGTATTCAGCCCCAGCATTTT. Translated: CASSIPRGRGSIQPQHF.

This chain joins TRBV15 and TRBJ2-5, with unresolved D. The CDR3 totals 13 residues. V was trimmed by 6 bases and J by 4 bases, leaving 12 bases between them. Germline V gene data show CDR1 as LNHNV and CDR2 as YYDKDF (reference sequence). Here the CDR3 DNA reads TGTGCCACCAGTGACCCCCCGTCAGAGACCCAGTACTTC. This encodes CATSDPPSETQYF. The complete variable domain, with remaining parts taken from reference TRBV15 and TRBJ2-5, reads DAMVIQNPRYQVTQFGKPVTLSCSQTLNHNVMYWYQQKSSQAPKLLFHYYDKDFNNEADTPDNFQSRRPNTSFCFLDIRSPGLGDTAMYLCATSDPPSETQYFGPGTRLLVL.

The rearrangement links TRBV4-1 to TRBJ2-1; the D gene could be TRBD1 or TRBD2 (5 bases each). The CDR3 runs to 18 residues. Trimming stripped 1 base from V and 7 bases from J, with 23 bases between. Germline loops: CDR1 MGHRA, CDR2 YSYEKL. Here the CDR3 reads CASSQGVHGGVGGNEQFF. Here the CDR3 DNA reads TGCGCCAGCAGCCAAGGGGTCCATGGGGGAGTTGGGGGAAATGAGCAGTTCTTC.

The rearrangement joins TRBV7-9 to TRBJ2-5; 8 positions agree with TRBD2. From germline, CDR1 is SEHNR and CDR2 FQNEAQ (reference sequence). Trimming took 1 base from V and 3 from J; bases not matched to a gene: 4. This CDR3 is built from 15 residues. Here the CDR3 DNA reads TGTGCCAGCAGCTTAGATTACGGGGGGGAAGAGACCCAGTACTTC. Translation gives CASSLDYGGEETQYF.

The chain has TRBV30 and TRBJ1-1, with D perhaps matching TRBD1 (6 bases). Germline-derived CDR1 and CDR2 are GTSNPN and SVGIG (reference sequence). V gave up 2 bases and J gave up 1 base, with 11 bases separating them. The length of the CDR3 is 14 residues. This CDR3 is CAWSPTGWNTEAFF. The DNA for the CDR3 is TGTGCCTGGAGTCCCACAGGGTGGAACACTGAAGCTTTCTTT.

The rearrangement joins TRBV9 to TRBJ2-3; TRBD2 aligns across 7 bases. J lost 6 bases, V lost 2 bases, and 6 bases had no gene match. Germline assignment: CDR1 SGDLS and CDR2 YYNGEE. This CDR3 region has 14 residues. The CDR3 DNA is TGTGCCAGCAGCGTCCTGGGGGGGATGGATACGCAGTATTTT. Residues: CASSVLGGMDTQYF. Combining the CDR3 with reference TRBV9 and TRBJ2-3 gives the whole variable domain DSGVTQTPKHLITATGQRVTLRCSPRSGDLSVYWYQQSLDQGLQFLIQYYNGEERAKGNILERFSAQQFPDLHSELNLSSLELGDSALYFCASSVLGGMDTQYFGPGTRLTVL.

The chain joins TRBV27 to TRBJ2-7; D is unclear. The germline V and J ends were trimmed by 3 bases and 6 bases, with 12 bases remaining between them. The CDR3 consists of 13 residues. CDR1 is MNHEY and CDR2 is SMNVEV in the germline V gene (reference sequence). The DNA for the CDR3 is TGTGCCAGCAGTTTTTCTCTAGTGGGCGAGCAGTACTTC. Its protein product is CASSFSLVGEQYF.

With regard to this clone: This same CDR3 is encoded by further DNA sequences in the sample. The chain carries TRBV6-5 and TRBJ2-3; D is ambiguous. Trimming took off 0 bases at V and 6 bases at J, with 7 bases between the two ends. The CDR3 is made up of 13 amino acids. Germline CDR1 reads MNHEY; CDR2 reads SVGAGI. CDR3 DNA sequence: TGTGCCAGCAGTTACTCGAATTGGGATACGCAGTATTTT. Its protein is CASSYSNWDTQYF.

For this clone: The same CDR3 arises from other DNA sequences in this sample as well. The chain is built from TRBV27 and TRBJ1-2; the D is unclear. Trimming left V 3 bases short and J 2 bases short, with 10 bases between. CDR3 length: 14 amino acids. Germline lookup yields CDR1 MNHEY and CDR2 SMNVEV (reference sequence). DNA of the CDR3: TGTGCCAGCAGTTTCCTTCCCCTAAACTATGGCTACACCTTC. Its protein product is CASSFLPLNYGYTF.

CDR3 sequence reads: CASSTPWVNTEAFF. CDR3 nucleotide sequence: TGTGCCAGTAGTACCCCCTGGGTTAACACTGAAGCTTTCTTT. The chain joins TRBV19 to TRBJ1-1; no firm D call. The CDR3 runs 14 residues. With 4 bases removed from V and 2 bases from J, the gap between germline ends came to 11 bases. From germline, CDR1 is LNHDA and CDR2 SQIVND (reference sequence).

The chain uses TRBV6-1 and TRBJ2-7, with D possibly matching TRBD2 (5 bases). From germline, CDR1 is MNHNS and CDR2 SASEGT. The length of the CDR3 is 15 residues. The germline V and J ends were trimmed by 4 bases and 2 bases, with 15 bases remaining between them. The CDR3 bases are TGTGCCAGCAGTGTCTTGACTGGAGGTACCTACGAGCAGTACTTC. This codes for CASSVLTGGTYEQYF.

This rearrangement joins TRBV7-2 to TRBJ2-1; 8 bases agree with TRBD1. There are 16 residues in the CDR3. The ends lost 4 bases at V and 1 base at J; junction bases unmatched: 6. Per germline, CDR1 SGHTA and CDR2 FQGNSA. Here the CDR3 reads CASSWRWDRSYNEQFF. CDR3 nucleotide sequence: TGTGCCAGCAGCTGGCGTTGGGACAGGTCCTACAATGAGCAGTTCTTC.

Remarks on this clone: Other DNA sequences in this specimen translate into the identical CDR3. The rearrangement uses TRBV19 and TRBJ1-1, with a weak D call TRBD1 (5 bases). CDR1 and CDR2 from the germline V gene are LNHDA and SQIVND (reference sequence). This CDR3 is 13 amino acids long. V was pared by 3 bases and J by 2 bases, with 7 bases between. The CDR3 nucleotides read TGTGCCAGTAGTATGGGACGAAACACTGAAGCTTTCTTT. Amino acid sequence: CASSMGRNTEAFF.

The chain combines TRBV7-9 with TRBJ2-7; 9 bases align to TRBD1. Trimming removed 5 bases from V and 3 bases from J; junction bases left unmatched: 5. This CDR3 region has 14 residues. Looked up from germline, CDR1 is SEHNR and CDR2 is FQNEAQ (reference sequence). The CDR3 is CASSPETGGYEQYF. As DNA, the CDR3 is TGTGCCAGCAGCCCGGAGACAGGGGGCTACGAGCAGTACTTC.

About this clone: Distinct nucleotide sequences in the sample also encode this CDR3. V gene TRBV5-1 combines with J gene TRBJ2-7; tentatively, D is TRBD2 (6 bases). Per germline, CDR1 SGHRS and CDR2 YFSETQ. There are 13 residues in the CDR3. V shed 4 bases and J shed 3 bases, with 11 bases lying between them. The CDR3 bases are TGCGCCAGCAGCCCCTCCGGGGGCTACGAGCAGTACTTC. Its protein is CASSPSGGYEQYF.

V usage is TRBV29-1 and J usage is TRBJ1-2; D not certain. CDR3 length: 10 residues. Looked up from germline, CDR1 is SQVTM and CDR2 is ANQGSEA. The V end lost 4 bases, the J end lost 6 bases, and 6 bases lay between the germline ends. The CDR3 region is CSVAGNGYTF. In DNA form, the CDR3 reads TGCAGCGTTGCTGGGAATGGCTACACCTTC.

A word on this clone: Other DNA sequences from this sample encode an identical CDR3 as well. This rearrangement joins TRBV27 to TRBJ2-7; possible D gene TRBD1, 6 bases. The CDR3 spans 12 residues. Trimming removed 1 base at V and 6 bases at J, with 7 bases between. Looked up from germline, CDR1 is MNHEY and CDR2 is SMNVEV (reference sequence). The CDR3 DNA reads as TGTGCCAGCAGTTTATTACAGGGCGAGCAGTACTTC. Translating it yields CASSLLQGEQYF.